Listed below are T cell receptor beta chains from one sample, sequenced in a study of blood T cells in healthy people across ages. TCRdb ran MiXCR on the 5' RACE reads and lists one entry per CDR3 protein. The repertoire holds approximately 850,000 distinct CDR3 sequences, with roughly 60% as singletons. Material for sequencing was blood. The source of these receptors is a man aged 30 to 45 in good health. CDR3s include the opening cysteine and the closing phenylalanine or tryptophan. The D gene is left open where the match is weak. Clone size is stated in some rows and not others, as once, few, many or a class when expanded.

abundance: .
d_gene: .
j_gene: TRBJ1-1
v_gene: TRBV4-1
CDR3nt: TGCGCCAGCAGCCAAGCTTGGGGCACTGAAGCTTTCTTT
CDR3aa: CASSQAWGTEAFF

abundance: .
d_gene: .
j_gene: TRBJ2-7
v_gene: TRBV4-3
CDR3nt: TGCGCCAGCAGCCAAGAATCTGCGCTGGGCGAGCAGTACTTC
CDR3aa: CASSQESALGEQYF

abundance: .
d_gene: TRBD1
j_gene: TRBJ1-5
v_gene: TRBV20-1
CDR3nt: TGCAGTGCTAGCAGGGGGCGCCTAATGGGTCAGCCCCAGCATTTT
CDR3aa: CSASRGRLMGQPQHF

abundance: .
d_gene: .
j_gene: TRBJ1-6
v_gene: TRBV18
CDR3nt: TGTGCCAGCTCACCGTCCACCCAAACCCCCCTCCACTTT
CDR3aa: CASSPSTQTPLHF

abundance: .
d_gene: TRBD2
j_gene: TRBJ2-1
v_gene: TRBV6-2/TRBV6-3
CDR3nt: TGTGCCAGCAGTCCGGGGGGACTCTACAATGAGCAGTTCTTC
CDR3aa: CASSPGGLYNEQFF

abundance: .
d_gene: TRBD1
j_gene: TRBJ2-7
v_gene: TRBV27
CDR3nt: TGTGCCAGCACCTGGCAGGGGGTTTGCCTTTACGAGCAGTACTTC
CDR3aa: CASTWQGVCLYEQYF

abundance: .
d_gene: .
j_gene: TRBJ2-7
v_gene: TRBV21-1
CDR3nt: TGTGCCGGGGGTCGCAGGGAATACGAGCAGTACTTC
CDR3aa: CAGGRREYEQYF

abundance: .
d_gene: TRBD2
j_gene: TRBJ2-5
v_gene: TRBV5-1
CDR3nt: TGCGCCAGCAGCTTGGCGGGGAGGGTGGAGACCCAGTACTTC
CDR3aa: CASSLAGRVETQYF

abundance: .
d_gene: .
j_gene: TRBJ2-1
v_gene: TRBV28
CDR3nt: TGTGCCAGCAATCCAAGAAGCGGAGGGTACAATGAGCAGTTCTTC
CDR3aa: CASNPRSGGYNEQFF

abundance: .
d_gene: TRBD2
j_gene: TRBJ2-1
v_gene: TRBV5-1
CDR3nt: TGCGCCAGCAGCTCACTTGGGACTAGCGGGGGGAACGGAGAGCAGTTCTTC
CDR3aa: CASSSLGTSGGNGEQFF

abundance: .
d_gene: TRBD2
j_gene: TRBJ2-7
v_gene: TRBV20-1
CDR3nt: TGCAGTGCTATCGGACTAGCGGGAGGGACCTACGAGCAGTACTTC
CDR3aa: CSAIGLAGGTYEQYF

abundance: .
d_gene: .
j_gene: TRBJ2-7
v_gene: TRBV7-2
CDR3nt: TGTGCCAGCAGCTTATCAGGGACCCTCAAAGAGCAGTACTTC
CDR3aa: CASSLSGTLKEQYF

abundance: few
d_gene: .
j_gene: TRBJ2-1
v_gene: TRBV10-3
CDR3nt: TGTGCCATCAGTAGACAGACAGGAGACAATGAGCAGTTCTTC
CDR3aa: CAISRQTGDNEQFF

abundance: .
d_gene: .
j_gene: TRBJ2-5
v_gene: TRBV7-8
CDR3nt: TGTGCCAACAGCTTAGAACAATTAGAGACCCAGTACTTC
CDR3aa: CANSLEQLETQYF

abundance: .
d_gene: TRBD1
j_gene: TRBJ2-3
v_gene: TRBV4-2
CDR3nt: TGTGCCAGCAGCCGAGGACAGGGCGCAGATACGCAGTATTTT
CDR3aa: CASSRGQGADTQYF

abundance: .
d_gene: .
j_gene: TRBJ2-3
v_gene: TRBV7-2
CDR3nt: TGTGCCAGCAGCGTGTTCACAGATACGCAGTATTTT
CDR3aa: CASSVFTDTQYF

abundance: .
d_gene: TRBD2
j_gene: TRBJ2-5
v_gene: TRBV19
CDR3nt: TGTGCCAGTAGTATCGGGACTAGCGGCCAAGAGACCCAGTACTTC
CDR3aa: CASSIGTSGQETQYF

abundance: .
d_gene: TRBD2
j_gene: TRBJ2-7
v_gene: TRBV28
CDR3nt: TGTGCCAGCAGCCTAAACCCTAGCGGTTCTAGATACGAGCAGTACTTC
CDR3aa: CASSLNPSGSRYEQYF

abundance: few
d_gene: .
j_gene: TRBJ2-5
v_gene: TRBV5-6
CDR3nt: TGTGCCAGCAGCTTCAGCCAGGGGAGGATCGAGACCCAGTACTTC
CDR3aa: CASSFSQGRIETQYF

abundance: .
d_gene: .
j_gene: TRBJ2-1
v_gene: TRBV29-1
CDR3nt: TGCAGCGTTGAGGGCAGGGCGGGTGAGCAGTTCTTC
CDR3aa: CSVEGRAGEQFF

abundance: many
d_gene: TRBD1
j_gene: TRBJ2-5
v_gene: TRBV29-1
CDR3nt: TGCAGCGTTGAGGCAGGGGGAGAGACCCAGTACTTC
CDR3aa: CSVEAGGETQYF

abundance: .
d_gene: .
j_gene: TRBJ2-2
v_gene: TRBV28
CDR3nt: TGTGCCAGCAGTTTAGGGGGGCCCGGGGAGCTGTTTTTT
CDR3aa: CASSLGGPGELFF

abundance: few
d_gene: TRBD1
j_gene: TRBJ2-1
v_gene: TRBV10-3
CDR3nt: TGTGCCATCAGAGGCGCCCAGGGGGTTTCCTACAATGAGCAGTTCTTC
CDR3aa: CAIRGAQGVSYNEQFF

abundance: .
d_gene: .
j_gene: TRBJ2-1
v_gene: TRBV28
CDR3nt: TGTGCCAGCAGACCTCCCGGGGCCTACAATGAGCAGTTCTTC
CDR3aa: CASRPPGAYNEQFF

abundance: .
d_gene: TRBD2
j_gene: TRBJ2-3
v_gene: TRBV20-1
CDR3nt: TGCAGTACGGCGAAGGGACTAGCGGGCACAGATACGCAGTATTTT
CDR3aa: CSTAKGLAGTDTQYF

abundance: .
d_gene: .
j_gene: TRBJ1-1
v_gene: TRBV28
CDR3nt: TGTGCCAGCAGTCTACTTAGTAACTCTGAAGCTTTCTTT
CDR3aa: CASSLLSNSEAFF

abundance: .
d_gene: .
j_gene: TRBJ1-5
v_gene: TRBV29-1
CDR3nt: TGCAGCGTTCGGACAGCAAGGCATCAGCCCCAGCATTTT
CDR3aa: CSVRTARHQPQHF

abundance: .
d_gene: TRBD2
j_gene: TRBJ2-3
v_gene: TRBV3-1
CDR3nt: TGTGCCAGCAGCCTGTCTGCGGGGGGGTTCCAGGATACGCAGTATTTT
CDR3aa: CASSLSAGGFQDTQYF

abundance: .
d_gene: TRBD2
j_gene: TRBJ2-7
v_gene: TRBV28
CDR3nt: TGTGCCAGCAGTGTTACTAGCGGGGTGGTTCGGGAGCAGTACTTC
CDR3aa: CASSVTSGVVREQYF

abundance: few
d_gene: .
j_gene: TRBJ2-5
v_gene: TRBV20-1
CDR3nt: TGCAGTGCTAGAGATGAGGGTAGGGCAGAGACCCAGTACTTC
CDR3aa: CSARDEGRAETQYF

abundance: many
d_gene: .
j_gene: TRBJ2-3
v_gene: TRBV6-6
CDR3nt: TGTGCCAGCAGTTACTTCGGGACAGATACGCAGTATTTT
CDR3aa: CASSYFGTDTQYF

abundance: .
d_gene: TRBD2
j_gene: TRBJ2-2
v_gene: TRBV29-1
CDR3nt: TGCAGCGTTGAGATTAGCGGGAGGCTCGCCGGGGAGCTGTTTTTT
CDR3aa: CSVEISGRLAGELFF

abundance: .
d_gene: TRBD2
j_gene: TRBJ2-3
v_gene: TRBV20-1
CDR3nt: TGCAGTGCTACTATCTTGCGGGGGGGCACAGATACGCAGTATTTT
CDR3aa: CSATILRGGTDTQYF

abundance: .
d_gene: .
j_gene: TRBJ2-1
v_gene: TRBV20-1
CDR3nt: TGCAGTGCTAGTGGGACCTCTTTTAGTGAGCAGTTCTTC
CDR3aa: CSASGTSFSEQFF

abundance: few
d_gene: .
j_gene: TRBJ2-3
v_gene: TRBV20-1
CDR3nt: TGCAGTGCTGCCCGATCGGGCGGCCGCACAGATACGCAGTATTTT
CDR3aa: CSAARSGGRTDTQYF

abundance: few
d_gene: TRBD1
j_gene: TRBJ2-7
v_gene: TRBV12-3/TRBV12-4
CDR3nt: TGTGCCAGCAGGGGGGACAGGGAGTTAGACGAGCAGTACTTC
CDR3aa: CASRGDRELDEQYF

abundance: .
d_gene: .
j_gene: TRBJ1-2
v_gene: TRBV28
CDR3nt: TGTGCCAGCAGTTTTGGCCGCAACTATGGCTACACCTTC
CDR3aa: CASSFGRNYGYTF

abundance: .
d_gene: .
j_gene: TRBJ1-1
v_gene: TRBV29-1
CDR3nt: TGCAGCGTTGTAGTAATGGTGAGCACTGAAGCTTTCTTT
CDR3aa: CSVVVMVSTEAFF

abundance: .
d_gene: .
j_gene: TRBJ2-5
v_gene: TRBV15
CDR3nt: TGTGCCGCCAGCCTAGGTCCTAAAGAGACCCAGTACTTC
CDR3aa: CAASLGPKETQYF

abundance: few
d_gene: .
j_gene: TRBJ1-1
v_gene: TRBV13
CDR3nt: TGTGCCAGCAGCCCCCACAGCCCCACTGAAGCTTTCTTT
CDR3aa: CASSPHSPTEAFF

abundance: once
d_gene: .
j_gene: TRBJ2-7
v_gene: TRBV5-5
CDR3nt: TGTGCCAGCAGCTTGTGGGCAGGGCCTTTGACCTACGAGCAGTACTTC
CDR3aa: CASSLWAGPLTYEQYF

abundance: few
d_gene: TRBD2
j_gene: TRBJ2-7
v_gene: TRBV20-1
CDR3nt: TGCAGTGCTAGAGTTGCTAGCGGGGTTATCTACGAGCAGTACTTC
CDR3aa: CSARVASGVIYEQYF

abundance: once
d_gene: .
j_gene: TRBJ2-7
v_gene: TRBV3-1
CDR3nt: TGTGCCAGCAGCTTCCGATCACAAAGGGAGCAGTACTTC
CDR3aa: CASSFRSQREQYF

abundance: .
d_gene: TRBD2
j_gene: TRBJ2-7
v_gene: TRBV20-1
CDR3nt: TGCAGTGCCGGTATAGCGGGCCTCTACGAGCAGTACTTC
CDR3aa: CSAGIAGLYEQYF